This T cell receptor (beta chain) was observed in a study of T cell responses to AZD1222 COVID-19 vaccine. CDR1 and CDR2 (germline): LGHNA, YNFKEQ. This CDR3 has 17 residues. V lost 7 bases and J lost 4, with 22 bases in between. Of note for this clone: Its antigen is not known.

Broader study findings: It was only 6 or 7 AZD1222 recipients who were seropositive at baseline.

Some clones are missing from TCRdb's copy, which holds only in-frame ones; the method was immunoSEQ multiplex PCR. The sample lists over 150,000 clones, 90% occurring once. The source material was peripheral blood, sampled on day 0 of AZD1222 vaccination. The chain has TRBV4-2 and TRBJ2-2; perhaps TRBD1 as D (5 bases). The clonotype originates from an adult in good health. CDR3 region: CASKPLGVTHLTGELFF. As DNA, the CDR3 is TGTGCCAGCAAACCTCTAGGGGTGACACACCTCACCGGGGAGCTGTTTTTT.